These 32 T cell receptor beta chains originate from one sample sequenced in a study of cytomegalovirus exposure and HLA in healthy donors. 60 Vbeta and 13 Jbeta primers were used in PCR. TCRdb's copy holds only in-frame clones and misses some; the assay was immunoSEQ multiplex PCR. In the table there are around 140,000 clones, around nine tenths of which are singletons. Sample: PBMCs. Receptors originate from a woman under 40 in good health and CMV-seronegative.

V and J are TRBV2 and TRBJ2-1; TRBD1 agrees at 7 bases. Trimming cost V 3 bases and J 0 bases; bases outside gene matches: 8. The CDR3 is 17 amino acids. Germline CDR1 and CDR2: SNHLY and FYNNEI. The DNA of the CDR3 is TGTGCCAGCAGTGACCCCTCTAGGGGGCCCTCCTACAATGAGCAGTTCTTC. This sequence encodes CASSDPSRGPSYNEQFF. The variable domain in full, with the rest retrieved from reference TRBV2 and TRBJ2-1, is EPEVTQTPSHQVTQMGQEVILRCVPISNHLYFYWYRQILGQKVEFLVSFYNNEISEKSEIFDDQFSVERPDGSNFTLKIRSTKLEDSAMYFCASSDPSRGPSYNEQFFGPGTRLTVL.

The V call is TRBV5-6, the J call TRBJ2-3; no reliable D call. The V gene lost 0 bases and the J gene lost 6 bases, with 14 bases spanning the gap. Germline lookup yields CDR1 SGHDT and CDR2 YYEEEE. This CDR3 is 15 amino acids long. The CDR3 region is CASSLAPELRDTQYF. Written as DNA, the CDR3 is TGTGCCAGCAGCTTGGCTCCTGAGTTGCGGGATACGCAGTATTTT.

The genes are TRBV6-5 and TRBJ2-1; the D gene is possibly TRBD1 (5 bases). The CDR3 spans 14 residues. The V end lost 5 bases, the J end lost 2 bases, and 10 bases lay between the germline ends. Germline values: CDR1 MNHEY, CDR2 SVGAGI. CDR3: CASSQDIAYNEQFF. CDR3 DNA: TGTGCCAGCAGTCAGGACATTGCCTACAATGAGCAGTTCTTC.

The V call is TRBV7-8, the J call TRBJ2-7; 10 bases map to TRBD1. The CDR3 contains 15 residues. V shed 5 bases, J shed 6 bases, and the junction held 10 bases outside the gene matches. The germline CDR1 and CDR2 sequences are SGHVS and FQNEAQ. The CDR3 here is CASSIRDRGLSEQYF. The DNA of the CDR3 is TGTGCCAGCAGCATCCGGGACAGGGGCTTGAGCGAGCAGTACTTC.

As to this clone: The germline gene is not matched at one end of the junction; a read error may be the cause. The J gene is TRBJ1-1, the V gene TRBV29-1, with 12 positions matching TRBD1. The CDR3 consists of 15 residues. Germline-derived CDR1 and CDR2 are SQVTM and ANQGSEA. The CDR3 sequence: CSAEGTGGRNTEAFF. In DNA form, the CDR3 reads TGCAGCGCTGAAGGGACAGGGGGCCGGAACACTGAAGCTTTCTTT.

CDR3 nucleotide sequence: TGTGCCATCAGTGAACCACCGGGACAGTCGAGTGATACGCAGTATTTT. Protein: CAISEPPGQSSDTQYF. The chain couples TRBV10-3 to TRBJ2-3; 7 bases map to TRBD1. The CDR3 consists of 16 residues. Germline V lookup: CDR1 ENHRY, CDR2 SYGVKD. V shed 3 bases and J 6 bases; nucleotides not matched to a gene: 12.

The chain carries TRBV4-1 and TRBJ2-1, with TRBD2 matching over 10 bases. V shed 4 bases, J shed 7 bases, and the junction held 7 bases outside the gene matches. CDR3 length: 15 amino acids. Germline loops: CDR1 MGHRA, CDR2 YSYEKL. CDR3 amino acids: CASSRQSGGANEQFF. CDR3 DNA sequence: TGCGCCAGCAGCCGCCAGAGCGGGGGGGCAAATGAGCAGTTCTTC.

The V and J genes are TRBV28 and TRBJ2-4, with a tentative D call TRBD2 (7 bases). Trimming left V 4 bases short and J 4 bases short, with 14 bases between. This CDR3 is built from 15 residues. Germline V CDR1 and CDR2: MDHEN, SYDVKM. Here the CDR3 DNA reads TGTGCCAGCAGTTGGAGGGGGGGTCTAAAAAACATTCAGTACTTC. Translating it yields CASSWRGGLKNIQYF.

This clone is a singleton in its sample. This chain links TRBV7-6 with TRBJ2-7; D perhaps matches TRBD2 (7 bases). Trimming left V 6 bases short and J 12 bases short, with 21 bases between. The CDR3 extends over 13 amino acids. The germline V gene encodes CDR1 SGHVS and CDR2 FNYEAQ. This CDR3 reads CASSRGAGADLYF. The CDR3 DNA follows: TGTGCCAGCAGTCGGGGGGCGGGGGCGGATCTGTACTTC.

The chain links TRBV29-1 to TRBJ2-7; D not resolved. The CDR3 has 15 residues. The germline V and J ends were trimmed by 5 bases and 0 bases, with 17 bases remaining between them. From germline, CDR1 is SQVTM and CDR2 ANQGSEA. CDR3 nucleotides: TGCAGCGTTTGCCTTAACTCCCGGAGCTCCTACGAGCAGTACTTC. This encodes CSVCLNSRSSYEQYF.

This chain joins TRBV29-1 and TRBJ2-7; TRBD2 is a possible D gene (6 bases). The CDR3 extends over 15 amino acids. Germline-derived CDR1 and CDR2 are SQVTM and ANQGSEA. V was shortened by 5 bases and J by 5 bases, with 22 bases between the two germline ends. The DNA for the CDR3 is TGCAGCGTTATAACCTTCGGCGGGGTAAGAGACGAGCAGTACTTC. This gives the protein CSVITFGGVRDEQYF.

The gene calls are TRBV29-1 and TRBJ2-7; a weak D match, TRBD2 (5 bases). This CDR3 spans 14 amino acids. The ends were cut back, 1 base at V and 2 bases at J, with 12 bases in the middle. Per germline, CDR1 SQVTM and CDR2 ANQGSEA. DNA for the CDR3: TGCAGCGTTGAAGGTGTGGGTAGCGCCTACGAGCAGTACTTC. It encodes CSVEGVGSAYEQYF.

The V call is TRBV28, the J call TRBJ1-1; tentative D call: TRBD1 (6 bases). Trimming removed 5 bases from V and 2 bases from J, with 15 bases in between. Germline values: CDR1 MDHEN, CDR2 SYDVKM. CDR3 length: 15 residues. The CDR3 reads CASSEQGRINTEAFF. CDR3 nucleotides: TGTGCCAGCAGTGAACAGGGACGAATTAACACTGAAGCTTTCTTT. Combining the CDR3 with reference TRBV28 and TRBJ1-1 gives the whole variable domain DVKVTQSSRYLVKRTGEKVFLECVQDMDHENMFWYRQDPGLGLRLIYFSYDVKMKEKGDIPEGYSVSREKKERFSLILESASTNQTSMYLCASSEQGRINTEAFFGQGTRLTVV.

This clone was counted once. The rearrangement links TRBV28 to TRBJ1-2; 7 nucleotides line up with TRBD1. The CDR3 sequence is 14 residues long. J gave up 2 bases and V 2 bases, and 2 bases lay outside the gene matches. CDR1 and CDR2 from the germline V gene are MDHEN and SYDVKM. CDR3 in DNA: TGTGCCAGCAGTTTAGTGGGACAGAACTATGGCTACACCTTC. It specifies CASSLVGQNYGYTF.

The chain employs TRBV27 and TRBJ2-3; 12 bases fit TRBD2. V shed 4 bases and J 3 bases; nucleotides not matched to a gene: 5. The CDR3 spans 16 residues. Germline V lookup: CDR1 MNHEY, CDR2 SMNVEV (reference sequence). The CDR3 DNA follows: TGTGCCAGCAGTTCTCCGACTAGCGGGAGAACAGATACGCAGTATTTT. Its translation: CASSSPTSGRTDTQYF.

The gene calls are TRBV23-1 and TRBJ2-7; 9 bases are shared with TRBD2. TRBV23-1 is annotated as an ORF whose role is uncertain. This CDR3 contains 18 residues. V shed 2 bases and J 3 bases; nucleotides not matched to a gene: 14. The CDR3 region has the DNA TGCGCCAGCAGTCAAACAATGGAGTATCGCGGGAGGGTCTACGAGCAGTACTTC. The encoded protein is CASSQTMEYRGRVYEQYF.

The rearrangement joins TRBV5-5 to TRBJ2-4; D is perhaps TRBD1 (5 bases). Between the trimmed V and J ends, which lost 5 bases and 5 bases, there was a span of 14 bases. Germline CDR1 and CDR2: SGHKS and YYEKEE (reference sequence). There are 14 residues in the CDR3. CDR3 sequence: CASSSQGVQNIQYF. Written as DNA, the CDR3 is TGTGCCAGCAGTAGCCAGGGTGTCCAAAACATTCAGTACTTC.

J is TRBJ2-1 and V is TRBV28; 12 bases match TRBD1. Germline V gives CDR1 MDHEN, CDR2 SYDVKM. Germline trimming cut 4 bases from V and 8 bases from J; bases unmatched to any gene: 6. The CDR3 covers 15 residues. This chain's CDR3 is CASSSPGQGADEQFF. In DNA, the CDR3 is TGTGCCAGCAGTTCCCCGGGACAGGGGGCGGATGAGCAGTTCTTC.

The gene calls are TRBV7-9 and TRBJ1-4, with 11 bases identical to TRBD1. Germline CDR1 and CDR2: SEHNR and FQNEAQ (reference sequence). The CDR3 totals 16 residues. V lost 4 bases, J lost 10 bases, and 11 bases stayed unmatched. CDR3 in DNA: TGTGCCAGCAGCTGGGACCTTCCCGGGACAGGGGGAAAACTGTTTTTT. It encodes CASSWDLPGTGGKLFF. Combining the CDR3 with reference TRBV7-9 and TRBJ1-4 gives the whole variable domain DTGVSQNPRHKITKRGQNVTFRCDPISEHNRLYWYRQTLGQGPEFLTYFQNEAQLEKSRLLSDRFSAERPKGSFSTLEIQRTEQGDSAMYLCASSWDLPGTGGKLFFGSGTQLSVL.

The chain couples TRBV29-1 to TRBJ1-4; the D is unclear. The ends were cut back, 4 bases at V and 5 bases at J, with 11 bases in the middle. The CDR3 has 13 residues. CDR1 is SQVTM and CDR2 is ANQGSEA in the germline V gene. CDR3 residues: CSVAGSVNEKLFF. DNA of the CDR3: TGCAGCGTTGCCGGGTCGGTGAATGAAAAACTGTTTTTT. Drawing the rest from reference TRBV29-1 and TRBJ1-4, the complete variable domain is SAVISQKPSRDICQRGTSLTIQCQVDSQVTMMFWYRQQPGQSLTLIATANQGSEATYESGFVIDKFPISRPNLTFSTLTVSNMSPEDSSIYLCSVAGSVNEKLFFGSGTQLSVL.

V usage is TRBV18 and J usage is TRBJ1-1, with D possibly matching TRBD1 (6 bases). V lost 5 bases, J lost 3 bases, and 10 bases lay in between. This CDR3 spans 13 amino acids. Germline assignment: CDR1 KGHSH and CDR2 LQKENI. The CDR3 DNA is TGTGCCAGCTCAACGACAGGAGACACTGAAGCTTTCTTT. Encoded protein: CASSTTGDTEAFF.

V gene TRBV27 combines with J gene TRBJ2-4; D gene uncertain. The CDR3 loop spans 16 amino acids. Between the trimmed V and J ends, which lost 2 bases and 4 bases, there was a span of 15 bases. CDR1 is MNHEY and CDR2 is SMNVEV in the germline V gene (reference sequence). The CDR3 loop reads CASSLSPQVSKNIQYF. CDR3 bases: TGTGCCAGCAGTTTAAGCCCCCAGGTCTCTAAAAACATTCAGTACTTC.

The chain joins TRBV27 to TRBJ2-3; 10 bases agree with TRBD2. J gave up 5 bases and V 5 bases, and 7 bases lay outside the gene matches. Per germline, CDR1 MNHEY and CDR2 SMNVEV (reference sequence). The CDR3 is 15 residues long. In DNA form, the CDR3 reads TGTGCCAGCAGTCCCCTAGCGGGGGATAGAGATACGCAGTATTTT. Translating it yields CASSPLAGDRDTQYF.

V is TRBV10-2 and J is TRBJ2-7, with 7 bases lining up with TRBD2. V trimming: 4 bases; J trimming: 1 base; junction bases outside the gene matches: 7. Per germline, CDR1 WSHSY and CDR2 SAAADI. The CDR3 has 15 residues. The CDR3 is CASSVPSGVSYEQYF. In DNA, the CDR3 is TGCGCCAGCAGTGTTCCCAGCGGGGTATCCTACGAGCAGTACTTC.

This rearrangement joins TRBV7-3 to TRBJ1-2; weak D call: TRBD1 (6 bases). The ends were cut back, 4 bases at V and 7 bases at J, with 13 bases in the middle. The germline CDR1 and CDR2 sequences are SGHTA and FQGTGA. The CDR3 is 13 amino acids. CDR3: CASSWEGGGGYTF. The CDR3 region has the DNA TGTGCCAGCAGCTGGGAGGGGGGTGGTGGCTACACCTTC.

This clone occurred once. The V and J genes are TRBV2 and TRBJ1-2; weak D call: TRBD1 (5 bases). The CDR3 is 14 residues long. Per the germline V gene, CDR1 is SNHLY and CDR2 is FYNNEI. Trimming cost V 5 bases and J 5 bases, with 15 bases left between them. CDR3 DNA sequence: TGTGCCAGCAGTTCGCAGGGCCTTGGTTATGGCTACACCTTC. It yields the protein CASSSQGLGYGYTF.

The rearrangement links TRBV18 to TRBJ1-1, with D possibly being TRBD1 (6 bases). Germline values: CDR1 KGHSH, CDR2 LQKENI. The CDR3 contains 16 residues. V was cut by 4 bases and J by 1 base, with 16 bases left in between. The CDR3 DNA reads TGTGCCAGCTCACTCCGCGCTACAGGGTGGAACACTGAAGCTTTCTTT. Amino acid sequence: CASSLRATGWNTEAFF. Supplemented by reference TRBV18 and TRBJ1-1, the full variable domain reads NAGVMQNPRHLVRRRGQEARLRCSPMKGHSHVYWYRQLPEEGLKFMVYLQKENIIDESGMPKERFSAEFPKEGPSILRIQQVVRGDSAAYFCASSLRATGWNTEAFFGQGTRLTVV.

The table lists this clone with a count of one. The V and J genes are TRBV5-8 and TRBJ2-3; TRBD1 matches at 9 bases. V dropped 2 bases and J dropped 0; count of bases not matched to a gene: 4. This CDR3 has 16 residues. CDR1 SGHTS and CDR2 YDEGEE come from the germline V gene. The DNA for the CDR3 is TGTGCCAGCAGCTTAGGGACAGGGAGGAGCACAGATACGCAGTATTTT. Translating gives CASSLGTGRSTDTQYF.

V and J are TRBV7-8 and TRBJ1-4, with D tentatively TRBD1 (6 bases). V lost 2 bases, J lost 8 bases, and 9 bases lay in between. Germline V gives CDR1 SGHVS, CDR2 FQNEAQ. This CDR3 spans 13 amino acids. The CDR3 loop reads CASSLRTGEKLFF. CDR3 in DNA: TGTGCCAGCAGCTTACGAACAGGGGAAAAACTGTTTTTT.

CDR3 protein: CAISFTGGWNTEAFF. The CDR3 DNA reads TGTGCCATCAGCTTTACAGGGGGCTGGAACACTGAAGCTTTCTTT. The chain recombines TRBV10-3 with TRBJ1-1; 9 bases match TRBD1. The CDR3 contains 15 residues. The J segment lost 1 base and the V segment lost 6 bases, leaving 6 bases of the junction unmatched. Germline values: CDR1 ENHRY, CDR2 SYGVKD.

The CDR3 coding sequence is TGTGCCAGCAGTTACTCCGGGGGAGCGGGAGGTGGAGAGCAGTACTTC. This sequence encodes CASSYSGGAGGGEQYF. The V and J genes are TRBV6-5 and TRBJ2-7; TRBD2 matches at 9 bases. The length of the CDR3 is 16 residues. CDR1 is MNHEY, CDR2 SVGAGI, per germline. V lost 0 bases and J lost 7; bases outside the gene matches: 10.

This CDR3 is CASSLEAIAGVGEQFF. The CDR3 nucleotides read TGTGCCAGCAGCTTAGAGGCAATAGCGGGGGTCGGGGAGCAGTTCTTC. This chain uses TRBV7-2 with TRBJ2-1; TRBD2 matches 9 bases. The CDR3 sequence is 16 residues long. Germline V lookup: CDR1 SGHTA, CDR2 FQGNSA. J lost 10 bases, V lost 1 base, and 11 bases had no gene match.